Below are 18 T cell receptor beta chains sequenced from a single sample in a study of T cells in Graves' hyperthyroidism and ophthalmopathy. Regions amplified from RNA transcripts were the TCR beta CDR3 regions. Using the HTBI primer set, a first-round RT-PCR was run on the TCR CDR3. A single record per CDR3 protein comes from TCRdb applying MiXCR to the multiplex PCR reads. The sample shows hundreds of thousands of distinct CDR3 sequences, about 14% of them seen only once. The sample was blood. Receptors were obtained from a man younger than 30 with Graves' ophthalmopathy.

This clonotype came up a few times. This sequence joins TRBV9 and TRBJ2-1; TRBD1 aligns across 9 bases. The CDR3 sequence is 15 residues long. Trimming cost V 3 bases and J 2 bases; bases outside gene matches: 3. Germline V gives CDR1 SGDLS, CDR2 YYNGEE. CDR3 in amino acids: CASSARDRAYNEQFF. The CDR3 bases are TGTGCCAGCAGCGCCCGGGACAGGGCCTACAATGAGCAGTTCTTC.

The chain couples TRBV2 to TRBJ2-5; no firm D call. V was cut by 1 base and J by 0 bases, with 6 bases left in between. Germline loops: CDR1 SNHLY, CDR2 FYNNEI. The length of the CDR3 is 14 residues. CDR3 region: CASSEGVNQETQYF. In DNA form, the CDR3 reads TGTGCCAGCAGTGAAGGGGTAAACCAAGAGACCCAGTACTTC.

This clonotype was seen at least ten times. The chain combines TRBV7-9 with TRBJ1-2; 7 nucleotides match TRBD1. The CDR3 is 14 residues long. V trimming: 5 bases; J trimming: 2 bases; junction bases outside the gene matches: 5. CDR1 is SEHNR, CDR2 FQNEAQ, per germline (reference sequence). CDR3 bases: TGTGCCAGCAGCCCGAGGACAGGCAACTATGGCTACACCTTC. It translates to CASSPRTGNYGYTF.

This chain joins TRBV27 and TRBJ1-6; no firm D call. CDR3 length equals 13 residues. From germline, CDR1 is MNHEY and CDR2 SMNVEV (reference sequence). V lost 9 bases and J lost 3, with 9 bases in between. As DNA, the CDR3 is TGTGCCAGACCGTACCTCTATAATTCACCCCTCCACTTT. This codes for CARPYLYNSPLHF.

This clonotype appeared many times. The CDR3 sequence is CASSLAEHNEQFF. The CDR3 nucleotides read TGCGCCAGCAGCTTGGCTGAACACAATGAGCAGTTCTTC. The chain links TRBV5-1 to TRBJ2-1; D is undetermined. The CDR3 consists of 13 residues. The V end lost 0 bases, the J end lost 5 bases, and 6 bases lay between the germline ends. Germline CDR1 SGHRS, CDR2 YFSETQ.

Only a few counts were recorded for this clonotype. The genes are TRBV27 and TRBJ1-1, with TRBD1 as a possible D gene (5 bases). The V end lost 6 bases, the J end lost 1 base, and 12 bases lay between the germline ends. CDR3 length equals 14 residues. Germline V gene lookup returns CDR1 MNHEY and CDR2 SMNVEV (reference sequence). CDR3 region: CASSPGGTNTEAFF. The DNA of the CDR3 is TGTGCCAGCAGCCCCGGGGGGACGAACACTGAAGCTTTCTTT.

V gene TRBV14 combines with J gene TRBJ2-1; 10 positions match TRBD2. V lost 0 bases to trimming and J lost 2 bases; unmatched junction nucleotides: 1. Germline loops: CDR1 SGHDN, CDR2 FVKESK. The CDR3 covers 16 residues. CDR3 residues: CASSQDSGGAYNEQFF. The DNA for the CDR3 is TGTGCCAGCAGCCAAGACAGCGGGGGGGCCTACAATGAGCAGTTCTTC.

This clonotype turned up a few times. The chain carries TRBV9 and TRBJ1-2; 7 bases align to TRBD1. J gave up 6 bases and V 0 bases, and 11 bases lay outside the gene matches. The V gene's germline CDR1 is SGDLS and CDR2 YYNGEE. The CDR3 extends over 16 amino acids. CDR3: CASSVDYGRTGDGYTF. The CDR3 DNA follows: TGTGCCAGCAGCGTAGACTATGGAAGGACAGGAGATGGCTACACCTTC.

This clonotype was detected a few times. The chain links TRBV5-8 to TRBJ2-1, with 8 nucleotides matching TRBD1. Germline values: CDR1 SGHTS, CDR2 YDEGEE. Losses at the gene ends were 2 bases for V and 4 bases for J; bases not matched to a gene: 14. This CDR3 region has 18 residues. The CDR3 DNA is TGTGCCAGCAGCTTCGTTCTTTCCACGGGACAGGCGTACAATGAGCAGTTCTTC. This gives the protein CASSFVLSTGQAYNEQFF. Full variable domain (rest looked up from reference TRBV5-8 and TRBJ2-1): EAGVTQSPTHLIKTRGQQATLRCSPISGHTSVYWYQQALGLGLQFLLWYDEGEERNRGNFPPRFSGRQFPNYSSELNVNALELEDSALYLCASSFVLSTGQAYNEQFFGPGTRLTVL.

This clonotype was seen at least ten times. The gene calls are TRBV30 and TRBJ2-7; TRBD1 matches 9 bases. V lost 0 bases, J lost 2 bases, and 2 bases stayed unmatched. Looked up from germline, CDR1 is GTSNPN and CDR2 is SVGIG (reference sequence). This CDR3 has 14 residues. The chain's CDR3 is CAWSVRTGAYEQYF. The DNA of the CDR3 is TGTGCCTGGAGTGTTAGGACAGGGGCCTACGAGCAGTACTTC.

In its sample, this clonotype was seen many times. The V call is TRBV4-1, the J call TRBJ2-1, with 7 positions matching TRBD1. V lost 5 bases, J lost 6 bases, and 4 bases stayed unmatched. The CDR3 runs to 13 residues. Germline-derived CDR1 and CDR2 are MGHRA and YSYEKL. The CDR3 coding sequence is TGCGCCAGCAGCTATGACAGGGCCAATGAGCAGTTCTTC. Protein product: CASSYDRANEQFF.

This clonotype was seen many times. V gene TRBV2 combines with J gene TRBJ2-5; 14 nucleotides align to TRBD2. Germline lookup yields CDR1 SNHLY and CDR2 FYNNEI. This CDR3 has 15 amino acids. The V and J ends lost 6 bases and 7 bases, in that order; junction bases with no gene match: 7. The CDR3 spells CASRDQTSGGGTQYF. CDR3 nucleotide sequence: TGTGCCAGCAGGGACCAGACTAGCGGGGGGGGGACCCAGTACTTC.

In its sample, this clonotype was seen many times. The V call is TRBV6-1, the J call TRBJ2-7; tentative D call: TRBD1 (6 bases). Germline loops: CDR1 MNHNS, CDR2 SASEGT. This CDR3 comprises 12 residues. With 7 bases removed from V and 2 bases from J, the gap between germline ends came to 9 bases. CDR3 sequence reads: CASITGPYEQYF. CDR3 sequence (DNA): TGTGCCAGCATTACAGGGCCCTACGAGCAGTACTTC.

Notes on this clonotype: This may be a read error, as it is one base from a much larger clone. The genes are TRBV12-3 or TRBV12-4 and TRBJ2-5, with 10 bases matching TRBD2. CDR3 length equals 15 residues. The CDR3 nucleotides read TGTGCCGGCAGCTTACCCAGCGGGAGGGGGGAGACCCAGTACTTC. It codes for CAGSLPSGRGETQYF.

The chain couples TRBV19 to TRBJ1-1; a weak D match, TRBD1 (5 bases). Between the trimmed V and J ends, which lost 5 bases and 1 base, there was a span of 14 bases. CDR3 length: 15 residues. Germline V gene sequence: CDR1 LNHDA, CDR2 SQIVND (reference sequence). CDR3 protein: CASSYHQDKNTEAFF. CDR3 sequence (DNA): TGTGCCAGTAGTTATCACCAGGACAAGAACACTGAAGCTTTCTTT. The full variable domain, with the rest looked up from reference TRBV19 and TRBJ1-1, is DGGITQSPKYLFRKEGQNVTLSCEQNLNHDAMYWYRQDPGQGLRLIYYSQIVNDFQKGDIAEGYSVSREKKESFPLTVTSAQKNPTAFYLCASSYHQDKNTEAFFGQGTRLTVV.

The sample holds a few counts of this clonotype. Given a much more abundant clone one base away, this may be a read error. The V gene is TRBV10-3, the J gene TRBJ1-1, with D possibly TRBD1 on 5 matching bases. Germline assignment: CDR1 ENHRY and CDR2 SYGVKD. The CDR3 runs 15 residues. The CDR3 region is CAISKTTEWATEASF. CDR3 nucleotides: TGTGCCATCAGTAAAACGACAGAATGGGCCACTGAAGCTTCCTTT.

In the case of this clonotype: It may be a read error: a sequence one base away is much more abundant. The chain links TRBV20-1 to TRBJ2-7, with a weak D call TRBD2 (5 bases). Looked up from germline, CDR1 is DFQATT and CDR2 is SNEGSKA (reference sequence). This CDR3 comprises 13 residues. DNA for the CDR3: TGCAGTGCTGCCGGGGATTTCTCCTACGAGCAGTGCTTC. Translating it yields CSAAGDFSYEQCF.

This clonotype was observed many times. The gene calls are TRBV5-8 and TRBJ2-3, with TRBD2 identical over 9 bases. Germline CDR1 reads SGHTS; CDR2 reads YDEGEE. This CDR3 spans 15 amino acids. Trimming took 0 bases from V and 5 from J; bases not matched to a gene: 4. Here the CDR3 reads CASSLEMRGGDTQYF. CDR3 sequence (DNA): TGTGCCAGCAGCTTGGAGATGCGGGGGGGAGATACGCAGTATTTT.